This TCR beta chain came from a study of T cell repertoires in cytomegalovirus infection. Turning to the study itself: Recently identified HLA-C-restricted and well-studied HLA-B-restricted CMV epitopes were used. Indications of both CMV infection and matching HLA type were provided by public TCR beta signatures. Study-level results: Cumulative frequency (of public TCR beta family members) identified carriers of CMV plus the relevant HLA. The response measured ex vivo was dominated by TCR beta clonotypes (HLA-C-restricted and CMV-specific).

TCRdb used MiXCR to reprocess the reads, holding one entry per CDR3 protein. The data contain approximately 71,000 distinct CDR3 sequences, 20% to 25% of them singletons. With respect to this clonotype: Its antigen is not known.

The CDR3 is 14 amino acids. The V end lost 4 bases, the J end lost 1 base, and 11 bases lay between the germline ends. In germline, CDR1 is MNHEY, CDR2 SVGAGI. The source was CD8+ T cells from cultured PBMCs, collected from culture after CMV antigen stimulation. The sequence was collected from a human donor in good health (CMV status not recorded). Some clones in this sample may be carry-over from other donors' samples. This chain joins TRBV6-5 and TRBJ2-7; D is uncertain. CDR3 residues: CASSFGGESYEQYF. CDR3 sequence (DNA): TGTGCCAGCAGTTTTGGTGGGGAATCCTACGAGCAGTACTTC.